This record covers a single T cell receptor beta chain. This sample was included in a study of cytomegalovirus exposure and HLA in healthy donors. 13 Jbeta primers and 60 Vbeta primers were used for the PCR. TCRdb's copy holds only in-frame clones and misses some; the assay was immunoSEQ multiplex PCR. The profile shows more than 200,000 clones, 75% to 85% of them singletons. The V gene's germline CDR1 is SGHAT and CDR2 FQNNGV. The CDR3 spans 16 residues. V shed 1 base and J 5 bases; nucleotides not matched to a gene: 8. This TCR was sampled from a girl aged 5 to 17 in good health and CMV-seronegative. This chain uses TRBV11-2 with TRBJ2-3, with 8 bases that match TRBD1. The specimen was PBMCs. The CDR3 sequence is CASSLGPGQGEDTQYF. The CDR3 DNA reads TGTGCCAGCAGCTTAGGGCCCGGACAGGGCGAAGATACGCAGTATTTT.